The rows below give T cell receptor beta chains drawn from one sample of a study of blood T cell repertoires in COVID-19. Assay used: immunoSEQ multiplex PCR; TCRdb lists only in-frame clones, some missing. The table lists 170,000 or so clones, approximately 82% of them singletons. The sample was PBMCs or T cells enriched from blood (not recorded which). These receptors all stem from a woman aged 50 to 60 who had recovered from COVID-19. Each CDR3 is given with its conserved first and last residue. D genes are given only for firm matches. A row's size may be missing; if present it is once, few, many or a size class.

TGTGCCAGCAGTTTATCCCCCTGGGCGGCTAGCGGTCCCGCATACGAGCAGTACTTC,CASSLSPWAASGPAYEQYF,-,TRBD2,TRBJ2-7,TRBV28
TGTGCCAGCAGGCAGGGGAATAGATACGAGCAGTACTTC,CASRQGNRYEQYF,-,-,TRBJ2-7,TRBV28
TGTGCCAGCAGTCCCCGGACAGGGAGTCAGCCCCAGCATTTT,CASSPRTGSQPQHF,once,TRBD1,TRBJ1-5,TRBV27
TGTGCCAGCAGCTCCACCCACCTAGGCTCGCAGTATTTT,CASSSTHLGSQYF,-,-,TRBJ2-3,TRBV11-3
TGTGCCAGCAGTTCTCCCTCGACGGGAGTCACCGGGGAGCTGTTTTTT,CASSSPSTGVTGELFF,-,-,TRBJ2-2,TRBV6-5
TGCGCCAGCTCGCGGTTAGCGGGAGATGGCACCGGGGAGCTGTTTTTT,CASSRLAGDGTGELFF,-,TRBD2,TRBJ2-2,TRBV4-3
TGTGCCAGCAGCTTGGAACAGGTTTACATGAACACTGAAGCTTTCTTT,CASSLEQVYMNTEAFF,-,-,TRBJ1-1,TRBV5-5
TGTGCCAGCAGCTTCACCGGGACAGGGGTGATGTTTTTT,CASSFTGTGVMFF,-,TRBD1,TRBJ2-2,TRBV7-3
TGTGCCAGCAGCTTGGAACCGACTAGCGGGTATGAGCAGTTCTTC,CASSLEPTSGYEQFF,-,TRBD2,TRBJ2-1,TRBV5-5
TGTGCCAGCAGCTGGGGGCCAGAAAGGCAGTACTTC,CASSWGPERQYF,few,-,TRBJ2-7,TRBV7-9
TGTGCCAGCAGTCGACAGGGGGGTCCGGGAAGCGCTAGCACAGATACGCAGTATTTT,CASSRQGGPGSASTDTQYF,once,TRBD1,TRBJ2-3,TRBV11-3
TGTGCCAGCAGTTTAACAAGAGATAGCGCACCCAGGTATTTT,CASSLTRDSAPRYF,-,-,TRBJ2-3,TRBV27
TGCGCCAGCAGCTTGGGCGCCTACGGGGAGACCCAGTACTTC,CASSLGAYGETQYF,-,-,TRBJ2-5,TRBV5-1
TGTGCTAGTGGTCCCTCAGGGTACAATGAGCAGTTCTTC,CASGPSGYNEQFF,many,-,TRBJ2-1,TRBV12-5
TGTGCCAGCAGCCGGCGGGACTTAAACACCGGGGAGCTGTTTTTT,CASSRRDLNTGELFF,-,-,TRBJ2-2,TRBV6-2/TRBV6-3
TGTGCCAGCAGTGAATTGCAGGGGCGAGAGACCCAGTACTTC,CASSELQGRETQYF,-,-,TRBJ2-5,TRBV25-1
TGTGCCAGCAGTGAATGGTCGGACAGGGCCCTGAGACCTTACGAGCAGTACTTC,CASSEWSDRALRPYEQYF,-,TRBD1,TRBJ2-7,TRBV6-1
TGCAGCGCCGAACCGGGACAGGGGAACTATGGCTACACCTTC,CSAEPGQGNYGYTF,-,TRBD1,TRBJ1-2,TRBV29-1
TGCGCCAGCAGAATATCAGGAGGGCGCTATGATGAAAAACTGTTTTTT,CASRISGGRYDEKLFF,-,-,TRBJ1-4,TRBV4-1
TGTGCCAGCAGTTTTACCGGAGCCAAGGACAACGAGCAGTACTTC,CASSFTGAKDNEQYF,-,-,TRBJ2-7,TRBV6-5
TGTGCCACCAGCAGAGATGGCTCCTTCGAGCAGTACTTC,CATSRDGSFEQYF,-,-,TRBJ2-7,TRBV15
TGTGCCACCAGTGATTCGCAACCCGGACAGTTCACAGATACGCAGTATTTT,CATSDSQPGQFTDTQYF,-,-,TRBJ2-3,TRBV24-1
TGTGCCAGTAGTGCGGGAAACACCATATATTTT,CASSAGNTIYF,-,-,TRBJ1-3,TRBV19
TGCGCCAGCAGCTCCCTCCCTAGCGGGCGTAACACCGGGGAGCTGTTTTTT,CASSSLPSGRNTGELFF,-,TRBD2,TRBJ2-2,TRBV5-1
TGTGCCACTCATCAGCCGGAGCGGGACCCCCCCGGGGGGTACTTC,CATHQPERDPPGGYF,many,TRBD2,TRBJ2-7,TRBV6-5
TGTGCCAGCAGCGCCCGAGGAGCGGGCCGCTACGAGCAGTACTTC,CASSARGAGRYEQYF,-,-,TRBJ2-7,TRBV7-2
TGCGCCACAAGCCGAGAGGGGCTGAACACTGAAGCTTTCTTT,CATSREGLNTEAFF,-,-,TRBJ1-1,TRBV4-1
TGTGCCAGCAGCTTGGGGTCAGAGAACACTGAAGCTTTCTTT,CASSLGSENTEAFF,-,-,TRBJ1-1,TRBV5-6
TGTGCCAGCAGTGACCCCCGTTCGAGGACAAGGGCCAACGAGCAGTACTTC,CASSDPRSRTRANEQYF,-,-,TRBJ2-7,TRBV6-4
TGTGCCAGCAGTTGGAACAGGGATGAAAAACTGTTTTTT,CASSWNRDEKLFF,-,-,TRBJ1-4,TRBV12-3/TRBV12-4
TGTGCCAGCAGCCCATGGGGACAGGGTTTAAACGATGAGCAGTTCTTC,CASSPWGQGLNDEQFF,-,TRBD1,TRBJ2-1,TRBV7-2
TGTGCCAGCATTGATTCGACAGGGTACGGCTACACCTTC,CASIDSTGYGYTF,few,TRBD1,TRBJ1-2,TRBV28
TGTGCCTGGAACCGCGGGGCAGGCTACGAGCAGTACTTC,CAWNRGAGYEQYF,few,-,TRBJ2-7,TRBV30
TGCGCCAGCAGCTTATTTATTCGCTCTGGGGCCAACGTCCTGACTTTC,CASSLFIRSGANVLTF,many,-,TRBJ2-6,TRBV5-1
TGTGCCAGCAGTGGTGGCCTAGCGGGAGGAGAGACCCAGTACTTC,CASSGGLAGGETQYF,-,TRBD2,TRBJ2-5,TRBV6-6
TGTGCCAGTAAGACAGGGCTGTACGAGCAGTACTTC,CASKTGLYEQYF,-,TRBD1,TRBJ2-7,TRBV2
TGTGCCAGCAGCTTAGTACTGGGAGCCTACGAGCAGTACTTC,CASSLVLGAYEQYF,-,-,TRBJ2-7,TRBV7-9
TGTGCCAGTAGTATCGGCCAGCGAGAGCAGTACTTC,CASSIGQREQYF,-,-,TRBJ2-7,TRBV19
TGTGCCAGCTCACCCTACGCCGCGGGACTAGCTTTAGGGGCAGATACGCAGTATTTT,CASSPYAAGLALGADTQYF,-,TRBD2,TRBJ2-3,TRBV18
TGTGCCAGCAGTCCAGGGGGGCCCGGTACTGAAGCTTTCTTT,CASSPGGPGTEAFF,-,TRBD1,TRBJ1-1,TRBV2
TGCGCCAGCAGCCAGTCCGACAGGAGTGCTGGAAACACCATATATTTT,CASSQSDRSAGNTIYF,-,-,TRBJ1-3,TRBV4-1
TGCGCCAGCAGCCAAGTCAATCAGTTGGTCTCTGGAAACACCATATATTTT,CASSQVNQLVSGNTIYF,-,-,TRBJ1-3,TRBV4-3
TGTGCCAGCAGCTTAGCGGGACAAATTGAAGCTTTCTTT,CASSLAGQIEAFF,once,-,TRBJ1-1,TRBV7-9
TGTGCCAGCAGCTTAAATGACCCGGGAGTCCCCGGGGAGCTGTTTTTT,CASSLNDPGVPGELFF,-,-,TRBJ2-2,TRBV7-8
TGTGCCAGCAGCCAAACAGGGGACTATGGCTACACCTTC,CASSQTGDYGYTF,-,TRBD1,TRBJ1-2,TRBV3-1/TRBV3-2
TGCGCCAGCAGCTTTGGGACAGCCTACGAGCAGTACTTC,CASSFGTAYEQYF,-,TRBD1,TRBJ2-7,TRBV5-1
TGTGCCAGCAGCTTAGCGCGGGGACTGGGGTCACCCCTCCACTTT,CASSLARGLGSPLHF,-,-,TRBJ1-6,TRBV7-9
TGTGCCAGCAGCTTAGGGCAGGGGGGTGAAAAACTGTTTTTT,CASSLGQGGEKLFF,-,TRBD1,TRBJ1-4,TRBV7-2
TGTGCCAGTAGGCGGGAGTTGGGTTACAATGAGCAGTTCTTC,CASRRELGYNEQFF,-,TRBD2,TRBJ2-1,TRBV19
TGCGCCAGCAGCGGGGGACTAGCGGGTCCTCTGCTCGGAGAGACCCAGTACTTC,CASSGGLAGPLLGETQYF,-,TRBD2,TRBJ2-5,TRBV5-1
TGTGCCAGCAGTTTATCTTGGGCGGGAGATGAGCAGTTCTTC,CASSLSWAGDEQFF,few,TRBD2,TRBJ2-1,TRBV27
TGTGCCACCAGTGAAGGACAGGCGGGAGGTCAGCCCCAGCATTTT,CATSEGQAGGQPQHF,-,TRBD1,TRBJ1-5,TRBV24-1
TGTGCCACCAGCAGAGATCACGGTAGCTCTGGAAACACCATATATTTT,CATSRDHGSSGNTIYF,-,-,TRBJ1-3,TRBV15
TGTGCCAGCAGGAGGGGGTTGGGCACAGATACGCAGTATTTT,CASRRGLGTDTQYF,-,-,TRBJ2-3,TRBV7-2
TGTGCCAGCAGTGTAGGGCAGGGGGGCGAGACCCAGTACTTC,CASSVGQGGETQYF,-,-,TRBJ2-5,TRBV2